This T cell receptor (beta chain) was recorded in a study of preoperative IRX-2 immunotherapy in early breast cancer. The table came from immunoSEQ multiplex PCR; TCRdb's copy has only in-frame clones and leaves some out. The sample comprises some 5,000 clones, less than 80% of which are singletons, and more than 9.5% rests with the top ten. The treatment was: preoperative locoregional IRX-2 cytokine immunotherapy. Patients received preoperative, locoregional IRX-2 cytokine immunotherapy in a phase Ib study. V lost 6 bases, J lost 0 bases, and 13 bases lay in between. CDR3 length equals 15 residues. CDR1 and CDR2 from the germline V gene are MNHGY and SAAAGT.

The sequenced sample was tumor tissue, obtained before IRX-2 immunotherapy. This rearrangement joins TRBV6-8 to TRBJ2-3; D gene uncertain. This clonotype originated in a human donor with breast cancer. The CDR3 sequence is CASSPTASSTDTQYF. The CDR3 DNA sequence: TGTGCCAGCAGCCCGACCGCTTCTAGCACAGATACGCAGTATTTT.